This T cell receptor beta chain stems from a study of blood T cell repertoires in COVID-19 (TCRdb year 2020). About the full investigation: Samples from collaborators originated in the United States, Italy and Spain and spanned both the acute and convalescent phases of COVID-19. Where HLA class I and class II types were available, the types were taken from metadata supplied by the sample provider, not from assay-based typing. The sample metadata nearly always contained a de-identified subject ID, COVID-19 status, age in years and sex. The repertoires were released in a freely available public database intended as a resource for research on the immune response to SARS-CoV-2. The material from the prospective study consisted of cDNA or gDNA derived from T cells, B-cell-depleted T cells, or PBMCs. The samples were drawn from two sources: the first 160 participants of the ongoing ImmuneRACE study, and over 950 subjects contributed by 6 global collaborators. Deeply sampled blood TCRbeta repertoires from subjects exposed to, actively infected with, or recovered from COVID-19 were included in the dataset.

Overall study outcomes, separate from this receptor: Clinical and demographic metadata were provided uncurated, with the amount varying by source and participant.

The CDR1 and CDR2 encoded by the germline V gene (reference sequence) are GTSNPN and SVGIG. From its cysteine to its phenylalanine, the CDR3 spans 15 amino acids. Only the CDR3 DNA stays, 45 bases, in frame from base 1. The germline ends are 18 bases apart after V is trimmed by 0 bases and J by 6 bases. TCRbeta CDR3 regions were amplified from genomic DNA by means of the immunoSEQ Assay, a bias-controlled multiplex PCR. In the source study's methods: The number of nucleated cells in each sample was estimated from the amplification of reference gene primers within the assay. To quantify the absolute abundance of each unique TCRbeta CDR3 rearrangement, sequence reads were collapsed and filtered. For each sample, productive Simpson clonality was calculated by taking the square root of Simpson's diversity index across productive rearrangements. This is the immuneACCESS table as TCRdb keeps it, with only in-frame sequences that have V and J called. A part of the clones is gone; compared with another copy, unresolved V genes explain less than half, and the rest is unexplained. The V and J calls and clone size come from that table; D and trimming were worked out from the DNA. In all, the sample holds 320,000 or so clones, and around 85% of those were seen once. Clones ranked in the top ten supply over 1.5% of the sample.

Participants in the prospective study were aged roughly 18 to 95 years, lived in 20 to 30 United States geographic areas, and enrolled through a virtual design. In the prospective study, participants were assigned to cohorts based on the clinical history participants reported in a screening survey and a study questionnaire. Exposed participants had been in contact, within 2 weeks of entering the study, with a person who had a PCR-confirmed or clinician-diagnosed case of COVID-19. In the prospective study, whole blood, serum and a nasopharyngeal or oropharyngeal swab were collected from each participant by mobile phlebotomists. Additional blood draws and questionnaires over a 2-month period could optionally be provided by prospective study participants. Prospective study blood samples were shipped either frozen or at room temperature before DNA extraction. Of note for this clone: Its specific antigen is unknown. No quality values exist for individual bases; no much larger clone is one base distant.

The rearranged segments are TRBV30 and TRBJ2-7; the best D guess is TRBD2, with 5 bases matching. Sequencing input: PBMCs or T cells enriched from blood (not recorded which). This receptor was identified in a woman aged 25 to 39 who had been exposed to COVID-19. The nucleotide sequence is given as TGTGCCTGGAGTGTATTGGTGGGAGAATCGGGCGAGCAGTACTTC. Its coded protein is CAWSVLVGESGEQYF.